This is a list of T cell receptor beta chains from one sample in a study of blood T cells in healthy people across ages. TCRdb analysed the 5' RACE reads with MiXCR anew, one entry per CDR3 protein. The sample has hundreds of thousands of distinct CDR3 sequences; approximately 49% are singletons. What was sequenced was blood. Receptor source: a woman aged 55-69 years in good health. The CDR3 runs from the conserved cysteine through the conserved F or W. The D gene is left open where the match is weak. Size is stated for part of the rows, as once, few or many counts, or as a class when the clone is expanded.

j_call,clone_size,d_call,v_call,cdr3_aa,cdr3_nt
TRBJ2-5,few,NA,TRBV29-1,CSVETLVQETQYF,TGCAGCGTTGAAACCCTTGTCCAAGAGACCCAGTACTTC
TRBJ2-7,NA,NA,TRBV7-8,CASSLDLQYYEQYF,TGTGCCAGCAGCTTAGATTTACAGTACTACGAGCAGTACTTC
TRBJ2-5,many,NA,TRBV15,CATSRDPGAGETQYF,TGTGCCACCAGCAGAGATCCAGGAGCGGGAGAGACCCAGTACTTC
TRBJ2-3,NA,NA,TRBV7-2,CASRWASATDTQYF,TGTGCCAGCAGATGGGCTAGCGCCACAGATACGCAGTATTTT
TRBJ1-1,NA,NA,TRBV20-1,CSARDALNSRNTEAFF,TGCAGTGCTAGAGATGCCCTAAACAGCCGGAACACTGAAGCTTTCTTT
TRBJ2-5,many,TRBD1,TRBV4-3,CASSQEQGAVRKETQYF,TGCGCCAGCAGCCAGGAACAGGGGGCGGTACGAAAAGAGACCCAGTACTTC
TRBJ2-3,few,NA,TRBV20-1,CSATAEHTDTQYF,TGCAGTGCCACAGCGGAGCACACAGATACGCAGTATTTT
TRBJ2-5,NA,TRBD1,TRBV10-3,CAISADRGLETQYF,TGTGCCATCAGTGCGGACAGGGGGCTAGAGACCCAGTACTTC
TRBJ2-1,NA,NA,TRBV12-3/TRBV12-4,CASSLHQAEQFF,TGTGCCAGCAGTTTACATCAGGCGGAGCAGTTCTTC
TRBJ2-3,NA,NA,TRBV20-1,CSARSVPGTDTQYF,TGCAGTGCTAGAAGCGTCCCTGGCACAGATACGCAGTATTTT
TRBJ2-3,few,TRBD1,TRBV18,CASSTGDSRTDTQYF,TGTGCCAGCTCAACTGGGGACAGCCGCACAGATACGCAGTATTTT
TRBJ2-5,NA,TRBD2,TRBV20-1,CSASPGLAGERYF,TGCAGTGCTAGCCCGGGACTAGCGGGGGAGCGGTACTTC
TRBJ2-2,once,TRBD1,TRBV3-1,CASSQRTGSFSTGELFF,TGTGCCAGCAGCCAACGGACAGGGAGTTTTTCGACCGGGGAGCTGTTTTTT
TRBJ2-1,few,NA,TRBV15,CATSRVGRGGPLLHEQFF,TGTGCCACCAGCAGAGTGGGGCGTGGAGGGCCGCTTCTTCATGAGCAGTTCTTC
TRBJ2-7,NA,NA,TRBV29-1,CSVGNGLSEQYF,TGCAGCGTTGGTAATGGGTTGAGCGAGCAGTACTTC
TRBJ2-3,NA,NA,TRBV15,CATSRGASTDTQYF,TGTGCCACCAGCAGAGGGGCTAGCACAGATACGCAGTATTTT
TRBJ2-1,NA,NA,TRBV29-1,CSVFLTGIYEQFF,TGCAGCGTTTTTCTGACAGGAATCTACGAGCAGTTCTTC
TRBJ2-5,few,NA,TRBV7-9,CASSYLLETQYF,TGTGCCAGCAGCTACCTTTTAGAGACCCAGTACTTC
TRBJ2-1,NA,NA,TRBV4-1,CASSQDPRSYEQFF,TGCGCCAGCAGCCAAGATCCCAGGTCCTACGAGCAGTTCTTC
TRBJ2-7,NA,TRBD1,TRBV29-1,CSVGTGAVEQYF,TGCAGCGTCGGGACAGGGGCCGTTGAGCAGTACTTC
TRBJ2-1,NA,TRBD2,TRBV11-3,CASSKTPSGSGEQFF,TGTGCCAGCAGCAAAACCCCTAGCGGGAGCGGTGAGCAGTTCTTC
TRBJ2-1,few,TRBD2,TRBV7-3,CASSNLAGGYEQFF,TGTGCCAGCAGCAATCTAGCGGGAGGCTATGAGCAGTTCTTC
TRBJ2-7,few,NA,TRBV21-1,CASSPSGTSDSYEQYF,TGTGCCAGCAGCCCGAGCGGGACTAGCGATTCCTACGAGCAGTACTTC
TRBJ2-7,few,NA,TRBV24-1,CATSDATGSYEQYF,TGTGCCACCAGTGACGCGACAGGCTCCTACGAGCAGTACTTC
TRBJ1-4,NA,NA,TRBV20-1,CSASEGPNEKLFF,TGCAGTGCTAGCGAGGGGCCTAATGAAAAACTGTTTTTT
TRBJ2-7,NA,NA,TRBV20-1,CSGQRSAYEQYF,TGCAGTGGACAGCGTTCCGCTTACGAGCAGTACTTC
TRBJ2-5,NA,TRBD1,TRBV4-2,CASSPRTGGGETQYF,TGTGCCAGCAGCCCCCGGACAGGGGGGGGAGAGACCCAGTACTTC
TRBJ1-1,few,NA,TRBV9,CASSTGTYTEAFF,TGTGCCAGCAGCACCGGGACTTACACTGAAGCTTTCTTT
TRBJ2-7,NA,NA,TRBV5-4,CASSYVQGTYNEQYF,TGTGCCAGCAGCTATGTACAGGGAACCTACAATGAGCAGTACTTC
TRBJ2-7,few,NA,TRBV29-1,CSVETRNAVHEQYF,TGCAGCGTTGAAACCCGGAACGCGGTCCACGAGCAGTACTTC
TRBJ2-5,NA,TRBD1,TRBV5-1,CASSTERGRETQYF,TGCGCCAGCAGCACCGAAAGGGGGCGGGAGACCCAGTACTTC
TRBJ2-4,few,NA,TRBV12-3/TRBV12-4,CASSLRGIQYF,TGTGCCAGCAGTTTAAGGGGTATTCAGTACTTC
TRBJ2-5,few,TRBD2,TRBV28,CASSLPPGLAGTQYF,TGTGCCAGCAGTTTACCTCCGGGACTAGCGGGTACCCAGTACTTC
TRBJ1-4,NA,TRBD1,TRBV6-2/TRBV6-3,CASRDRTGNEKLFF,TGTGCCAGCAGGGACCGGACAGGGAATGAAAAACTGTTTTTT
TRBJ2-3,NA,TRBD2,TRBV20-1,CSAVAGVDTQYF,TGCAGTGCTGTAGCGGGAGTAGATACGCAGTATTTT
TRBJ1-1,few,NA,TRBV7-9,CASRTSRGYTEAFF,TGTGCCAGCAGAACATCCCGGGGCTACACTGAAGCTTTCTTT
TRBJ2-5,few,NA,TRBV20-1,CSAREVGETQYF,TGCAGTGCTAGAGAGGTGGGAGAGACCCAGTACTTC
TRBJ2-3,NA,TRBD1,TRBV11-3,CASGDRGQDTQYF,TGTGCCAGCGGCGACAGGGGGCAAGATACGCAGTATTTT
TRBJ1-4,NA,NA,TRBV25-1,CASSELAIIEEKLFF,TGTGCCAGCAGTGAACTGGCTATAATAGAGGAAAAACTGTTTTTT